This T cell receptor beta chain was obtained from a study of shared clonotypes between healthy human individuals (dated by TCRdb to the early 2020s). The study in broad terms: The cohort comprised a couple of women and a few men aged 18 to 49 years. For each donor, three plates each were used for CD4 naive and CD4 memory, two plates were used for CD8 naive, and one plate was used for CD8 memory. To estimate repertoire size and how much clonotypes are shared between individuals, the study performed deep sequencing of blood TCR repertoires from five healthy adults. Libraries were prepared and TCR repertoires were sequenced by different laboratories using diverse techniques, in order to increase sequencing depth and limit assay-specific biases. Per donor, leukapheresis produced somewhere between about 0.8 and 9 billion PBMCs. The paper's findings and limits, for the study overall: The genetic and exposure-history diversity represented was limited by the small number of donors. Around 5% of naive CD4, around 3.6% of naive CD8, 2.3% of memory CD4, and about 0.4% of memory CD8 clonotypes were shared across several donors. Incomplete sequencing was indicated by rarefaction of sorted-subset datasets, despite the large sequencing depth. Higher generation probabilities were observed for clonotypes shared by all four sorted-subset donors than for non-shared clonotypes. Larger estimated clonotype richness was generally found for naive subsets than for memory subsets. Based on pairwise subsampling, the degree of clonotype sharing among donors was expected to be affected by sequencing depth. Only blood was sampled, and tissue TCR repertoires likely differ from those in blood.

Using the deep immunoSEQ assay, multiplex PCR amplified TCR CDR3 regions from genomic DNA. Extracted genomic DNA from each cell subset was distributed evenly across all wells of several immunoSEQ 96-well plates, and each plate was treated as a replicate. Each replicate PCR for sorted subsets received about 180 ng genomic DNA, equal to roughly 33,000 T cell genomes. Purified libraries were quantified with a Qubit 3.0 fluorometer, sized on a Bioanalyzer 2100, and re-quantified with the KAPA Library Quantification kit. Every immunoSEQ 96-well plate was sequenced on a separate single-read 150-cycle Illumina NextSeq 550 flow cell. The original methods were these. Because the immunoSEQ output included only junctional sequences and no quality scores, the filtering could not be the same as the filtering used for full-length reads. Sequences were annotated with PyIR, a Python wrapper for IgBLAST v1.9, using IMGT germline references to assign V/J genes and CDR3. Reads were filtered out if the reads had weak V/J assignments (E-value above 1e-6), no CDR3, stop codons, out-of-frame junctions, or ambiguous translated residues. V3J clonotypes were defined as sequences sharing an identical inferred V gene, J gene, and CDR3 amino acid sequence. The percentage overlap between two repertoires was calculated by dividing the number of shared unique clonotypes by the size of the smaller repertoire. RTK rarefaction, the Chao1 estimator, and Recon v2.1 estimates of unobserved clonotypes were used to assess repertoire richness. OLGA was used to compute generation probabilities for all TCRbeta clonotypes that the gDNA method yielded from a handful of donors. TCRdb retrieved this table from immuneACCESS and kept in-frame rearrangements only. Not all clones are present; in checked studies, unresolved V genes account for under half, and no reason is known for the remainder. V, J and clone size reflect that table, while D and trimming were determined from the DNA. Across this sample there are about 980,000 clones, with 76% seen only once. Of the sample, 1.5% falls within the top ten clones.

V trim: 5 bases; J trim: 1 base; unmatched bases: 4. CDR1 and CDR2 are drawn from the germline V gene: SGHAT, FQNNGV. Including the terminal cysteine and phenylalanine, the CDR3 comprises 15 residues. CDR3 DNA only is kept here, 45 bases in frame from base 1. The donors were healthy, HIV-negative adults with no recently reported acute infections or vaccinations. Every donor was a Caucasian adult living in Nashville, Tennessee, USA. CD4+ T cells were enriched by magnetic negative selection; naive cells were then positively selected on CD45RA, and the negative fraction formed the memory subset. Blood was obtained by leukapheresis, after which PBMCs were separated by Ficoll-Histopaque density gradient centrifugation and cryopreserved in liquid nitrogen vapor phase. Analytical flow cytometry was used to check the purity and quantity of each magnetically sorted T cell population. Genomic DNA was isolated from each sorted fraction and quantified by UV absorbance on a Nanodrop 2000c.

On this clone: Its target antigen remains unknown. This clone may be a read error of a much larger clone one base away.

Recombination joined TRBV11-2 with TRBJ2-2, with 7 central nucleotides matching TRBD1. The sequence was obtained from a man between 18 and 29 years old in good health. Sequenced sample: memory CD4+ T cells sorted from blood. Explained via the paper, the cell subset or site label denotes: CD45RA-negative fraction. The nucleotide sequence reads TGTGCCAGCAGCCGGGACAGAGAGAACACCGGGGAGCTGTTTTTT. Translated, this gives CASSRDRENTGELFF.